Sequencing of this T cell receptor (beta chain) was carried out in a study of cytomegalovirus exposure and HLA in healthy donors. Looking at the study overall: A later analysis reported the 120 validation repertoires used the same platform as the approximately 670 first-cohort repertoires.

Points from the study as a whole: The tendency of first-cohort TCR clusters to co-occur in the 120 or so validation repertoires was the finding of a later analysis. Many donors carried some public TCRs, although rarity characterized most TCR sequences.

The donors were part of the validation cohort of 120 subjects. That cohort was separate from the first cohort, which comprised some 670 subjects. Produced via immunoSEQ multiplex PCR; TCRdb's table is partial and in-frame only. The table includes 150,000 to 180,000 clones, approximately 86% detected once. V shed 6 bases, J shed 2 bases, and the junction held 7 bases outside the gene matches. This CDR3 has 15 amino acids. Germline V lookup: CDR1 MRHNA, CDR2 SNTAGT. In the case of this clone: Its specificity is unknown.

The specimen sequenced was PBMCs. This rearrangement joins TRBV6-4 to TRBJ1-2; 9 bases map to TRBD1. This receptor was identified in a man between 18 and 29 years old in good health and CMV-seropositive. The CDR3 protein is CASREGTGNNYGYTF. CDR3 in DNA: TGTGCCAGCAGAGAGGGGACAGGGAACAACTATGGCTACACCTTC.